The next 16 T cell receptor beta chains were all read from a single sample in a study of CD8+CD57+ T cells in acquired aplastic anemia. CDR3 and TCR beta VDJ profiling relied on a genomic DNA template. From the reads, TCRdb called clonotypes with MiXCR, one entry per CDR3 protein. The repertoire has just over 400,000 distinct CDR3 sequences, 65% to 75% of them found once; the top ten carry under 4.5%. Sequenced sample: sorted CD4+, CD8+, or CD8+CD57+ T cells (not recorded which) from PBMCs. The source is a human donor in good health, serving as a control.

This chain joins TRBV2 and TRBJ1-1; D is possibly TRBD1 (5 bases). The CDR3 runs to 13 residues. The V end lost 7 bases, the J end lost 5 bases, and 14 bases lay between the germline ends. Germline-derived CDR1 and CDR2 are SNHLY and FYNNEI. The CDR3 DNA reads as TGTGCCAGCAATCGGGTCAGGGAGACTGAAGCTTTCTTT. This translates into CASNRVRETEAFF.

This sequence joins TRBV5-5 and TRBJ2-7; D is unresolved. V dropped 4 bases and J dropped 0 bases, with 17 bases sitting between them. This CDR3 comprises 16 residues. From germline, CDR1 is SGHKS and CDR2 YYEKEE (reference sequence). The CDR3 nucleotides read TGTGCCAGCAGCCCACTCGACATGGGATTCTCCTACGAGCAGTACTTC. Encoded protein: CASSPLDMGFSYEQYF.

This clonotype was counted at least ten times. The chain joins TRBV9 to TRBJ1-3; D not resolved. This CDR3 is 14 amino acids long. V lost 0 bases and J 0 bases, leaving 4 bases between the germline ends. The germline gives CDR1 SGDLS, CDR2 YYNGEE. The CDR3 DNA follows: TGTGCCAGCAGCGTAGTGAGCTCTGGAAACACCATATATTTT. It codes for CASSVVSSGNTIYF.

In its sample, this clonotype was seen once. The conserved phenylalanine or tryptophan normally closing the CDR3 is absent here, so this likely arose from a read error. No DNA is shown, since the ends of the CDR3 on it are uncertain; the CDR3 is the one TCRdb lists. This chain joins TRBV2 and TRBJ2-3; the table's D call, TRBD2, was not checked against the DNA. The germline V gene encodes CDR1 SNHLY and CDR2 FYNNEI. Including both end residues, the CDR3 is 16 amino acids long. The CDR3 sequence: CASSRQGGITAELFFG.

Turning to this clonotype: One end of the junction fails to match germline, which may point to a read error. The chain is built from TRBV3-1 and TRBJ1-1, with TRBD1 identical over 7 bases. The CDR3 loop spans 14 amino acids. CDR1 LGHDT and CDR2 YNNKEL come from the germline V gene (reference sequence). The CDR3 region is CASRGRGLNTGAFF. The CDR3 bases are TGTGCCAGCAGGGGGAGGGGGCTTAACACTGGAGCTTTCTTT. Full variable domain (rest looked up from reference TRBV3-1 and TRBJ1-1): DTAVSQTPKYLVTQMGNDKSIKCEQNLGHDTMYWYKQDSKKFLKIMFSYNNKELIINETVPNRFSPKSPDKAHLNLHINSLELGDSAVYFCASRGRGLNTGAFFGQGTRLTVV.

This chain links TRBV7-3 with TRBJ2-7, with 7 nucleotides matching TRBD2. There are 12 residues in the CDR3. CDR1 SGHTA and CDR2 FQGTGA come from the germline V gene. V lost 8 bases, J lost 4 bases, and 5 bases stayed unmatched. Here the CDR3 reads CASGLADYEQYF. CDR3 DNA: TGTGCCAGCGGTCTAGCGGATTACGAGCAGTACTTC. The entire variable domain, with the rest obtained from reference TRBV7-3 and TRBJ2-7, is as follows: GAGVSQTPSNKVTEKGKYVELRCDPISGHTALYWYRQSLGQGPEFLIYFQGTGAADDSGLPNDRFFAVRPEGSVSTLKIQRTERGDSAVYLCASGLADYEQYFGPGTRLTVT.

The table lists this clonotype with a few counts. The chain links TRBV2 to TRBJ2-7, with 9 positions matching TRBD1. The CDR3 has 13 amino acids. Germline-derived CDR1 and CDR2 are SNHLY and FYNNEI. Germline trimming cut 7 bases from V and 4 bases from J; bases unmatched to any gene: 5. CDR3 amino acids: CASTLGQGYEQYF. In DNA, the CDR3 is TGTGCCAGCACCTTGGGACAGGGTTACGAGCAGTACTTC.

This chain connects TRBV7-3 to TRBJ2-5; D not resolved. Germline V gene data show CDR1 as SGHTA and CDR2 as FQGTGA. The CDR3 is made up of 13 amino acids. The V end was cut by 1 base, the J end by 5 bases, with 8 bases between. The CDR3 protein is CASSLMLGETQYF. The CDR3 DNA is TGTGCCAGCAGCTTAATGCTCGGGGAGACCCAGTACTTC.

The chain joins TRBV20-1 to TRBJ1-1; a weak D match, TRBD1 (5 bases). Trimming stripped 5 bases from V and 3 bases from J, with 16 bases between. Looked up from germline, CDR1 is DFQATT and CDR2 is SNEGSKA (reference sequence). The CDR3 length is 14 residues. The CDR3 is CSASIRGVDTEAFF. The CDR3 DNA is TGCAGTGCTTCGATTCGGGGGGTCGACACTGAAGCTTTCTTT.

Many counts were recorded for this clonotype. This chain joins TRBV19 and TRBJ2-5; D is unclear. The germline V and J ends were trimmed by 2 bases and 2 bases, with 24 bases remaining between them. The CDR3 extends over 19 amino acids. Germline CDR1 reads LNHDA; CDR2 reads SQIVND (reference sequence). The CDR3 nucleotides are TGTGCCAGTAGTATAAGCCCGACGGGCATGGCCCTCCCTCAAGAGACCCAGTACTTC. Translated: CASSISPTGMALPQETQYF.

The chain recombines TRBV19 with TRBJ1-5, with D perhaps matching TRBD1 (5 bases). The CDR3 is 13 amino acids. Trimming left V 8 bases short and J 0 bases short, with 8 bases between. Germline lookup yields CDR1 LNHDA and CDR2 SQIVND (reference sequence). CDR3 coding DNA: TGTGCCAGTCGGGACCGTAGCAATCAGCCCCAGCATTTT. Amino acids: CASRDRSNQPQHF.

Worth noting for this clonotype: One end of the junction does not line up with germline, which may come from a read error. The chain carries TRBV20-1 and TRBJ2-7; possible D gene TRBD1, 5 bases. Germline CDR1 and CDR2: DFQATT and SNEGSKA (reference sequence). The CDR3 is 12 amino acids. In DNA form, the CDR3 reads TGCAGTGCCGAACAGGAGTCATGCGAGAAGTACTTC. This codes for CSAEQESCEKYF.

Concerning this clonotype: No DNA is shown, since the ends of the CDR3 on it are uncertain; the CDR3 is the one TCRdb lists. This chain joins TRBV7-2 and TRBJ2-5; the table's D call, TRBD2, was not checked against the DNA. Germline CDR1 SGHTA, CDR2 FQGNSA. The CDR3 is 12 amino acids long, termini counted. CDR3 residues: CASSIVGGGAGF.

This chain connects TRBV12-3 or TRBV12-4 to TRBJ2-7; the match to TRBD2 covers 9 bases. The CDR3 sequence is 15 residues long. The V segment lost 5 bases and the J segment 6 bases; nucleotides outside the gene matches: 11. This CDR3 is CASSPPGLAPSEQYF. The CDR3 DNA is TGTGCCAGCAGTCCTCCGGGACTAGCTCCCTCCGAGCAGTACTTC.

The gene calls are TRBV5-1 and TRBJ1-5; the D is unclear. V was clipped by 7 bases and J by 7 bases, with 18 bases between them. The CDR3 consists of 14 residues. Germline CDR1 is SGHRS and CDR2 is YFSETQ. CDR3 region: CASGDVPQGQPQHF. For the CDR3, the DNA is TGCGCCAGCGGCGACGTGCCACAAGGGCAGCCCCAGCATTTT.

With regard to this clonotype: An end of the junction differs from the germline gene, which may be a read error. The rearrangement uses TRBV7-9 and TRBJ1-4; tentatively, D is TRBD1 (6 bases). The germline V gene has CDR1 SEHNR and CDR2 FQNEAQ (reference sequence). This CDR3 spans 14 amino acids. This chain's CDR3 is CASSPGVTAPGSPF. The CDR3 DNA is TGTGCCAGCAGCCCAGGGGTTACGGCGCCTGGTTCACCCTTT.